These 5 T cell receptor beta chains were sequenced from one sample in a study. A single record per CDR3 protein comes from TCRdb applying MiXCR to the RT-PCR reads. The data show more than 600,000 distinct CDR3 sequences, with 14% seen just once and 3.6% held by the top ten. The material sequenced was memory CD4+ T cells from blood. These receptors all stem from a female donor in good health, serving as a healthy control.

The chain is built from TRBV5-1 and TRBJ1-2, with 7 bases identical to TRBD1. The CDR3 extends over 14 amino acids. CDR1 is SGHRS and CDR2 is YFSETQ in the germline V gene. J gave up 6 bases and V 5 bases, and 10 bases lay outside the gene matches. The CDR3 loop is CASSNLQGRNGYTF. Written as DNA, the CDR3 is TGCGCCAGCAGTAATTTACAGGGGAGGAATGGCTACACCTTC.

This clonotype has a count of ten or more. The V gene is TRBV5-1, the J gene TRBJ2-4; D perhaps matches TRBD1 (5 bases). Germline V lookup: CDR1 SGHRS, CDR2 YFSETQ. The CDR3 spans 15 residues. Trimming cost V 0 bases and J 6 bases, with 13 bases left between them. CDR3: CASSLGTRSVNIQYF. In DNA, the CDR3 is TGCGCCAGCAGCTTGGGGACAAGGTCCGTAAACATTCAGTACTTC. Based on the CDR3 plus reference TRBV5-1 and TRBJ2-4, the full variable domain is KAGVTQTPRYLIKTRGQQVTLSCSPISGHRSVSWYQQTPGQGLQFLFEYFSETQRNKGNFPGRFSGRQFSNSRSEMNVSTLELGDSALYLCASSLGTRSVNIQYFGAGTRLSVL.

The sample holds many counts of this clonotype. The CDR3 is CASTRPAGTDTQYF. CDR3 in DNA: TGTGCCAGCACCCGCCCAGCGGGCACAGATACGCAGTATTTT. The chain couples TRBV7-9 to TRBJ2-3; weak D call: TRBD2 (5 bases). This CDR3 contains 14 residues. Trimming removed 7 bases from V and 1 base from J, with 12 bases in between. Germline V gene data show CDR1 as SEHNR and CDR2 as FQNEAQ (reference sequence).

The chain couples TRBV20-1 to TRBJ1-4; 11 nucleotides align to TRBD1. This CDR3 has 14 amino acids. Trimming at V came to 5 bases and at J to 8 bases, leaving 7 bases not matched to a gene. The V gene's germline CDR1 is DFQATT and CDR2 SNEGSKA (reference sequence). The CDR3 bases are TGCAGTGCTGGACCCGGGACAGGGGGGGAAAAACTGTTTTTT. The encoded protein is CSAGPGTGGEKLFF.

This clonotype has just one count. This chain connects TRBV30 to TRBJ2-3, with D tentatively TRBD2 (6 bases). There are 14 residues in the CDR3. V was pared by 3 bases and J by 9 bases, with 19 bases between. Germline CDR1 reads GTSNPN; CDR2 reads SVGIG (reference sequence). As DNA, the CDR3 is TGTGCCTGGAGCCTAGCGAGCGCCACGGGGACGCAGTATTTT. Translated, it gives CAWSLASATGTQYF.